What follows is one T cell receptor (beta chain) and its context. Its antigen is not yet known. No much larger clone is present one base from it, and per-base qualities are unavailable. These data originate in a study of blood T cells in healthy people across ages (dated by TCRdb to the mid-2010s). Regarding the study in general: In model experiments, template switching captured about one uniquely barcoded TCR beta cDNA molecule for every two T cells. Using deep sequencing normalized with unique cDNA molecular identifiers, the study measured how TCR beta repertoire diversity changes with age. The donors were divided into four age groups: young (average about 15 years), middle-aged (about 39), aged (roughly 66) and long-lived (nearly 85). Donors of different ages were randomly distributed across sequencing lanes to avoid experimental bias. Using the same blood draw, the study looked at two additional independent replicas of 1 million unique cDNA reads for two donors, one aged 18 to 30 and the other aged 80 or older.

Spanning cysteine to phenylalanine, the CDR3 consists of 18 amino acids. The retained sequence is limited to the CDR3, 54 bases, with the frame set at the first base. From a lookup of the germline V gene, CDR1 and CDR2 are SGHVS and FNYEAQ. V is cut back by 5 bases and J by 8 bases, with 19 bases in the junction unmatched. The method behind the library was 5' RACE. Instrument used: Illumina HiSeq 2500. The second PCR ran for roughly 7 to 11 cycles and used a J-beta primer mix along with a sample-barcoded 5' primer. A template-switch 5' adaptor carrying 12 random nucleotides introduced a unique molecular identifier onto each TCR beta cDNA molecule. Each sample yielded at least 3 million CDR3-containing paired-end reads. First-strand cDNA was synthesized from all RNA with the Mint cDNA synthesis kit, primed by a TRBC-specific oligonucleotide. After uracil-DNA glycosylase treatment, a first 18-cycle PCR used universal primers M1SS and BC2_uni_R on all cDNA. The paper's processing steps were these. Each sample was normalized by randomly selecting 1 million high-quality reads, each carrying a distinct molecular identifier. Reads sharing molecular identifiers were discarded rather than binned into consensus sequences. MiTCR, run with a Q25 quality threshold and the strictest error-elimination algorithm, handled CDR3 identification, clonotype clustering and error correction. Lower-bound total TCR beta diversity was estimated with a nonparametric unseen species model using Euler transformation. TCRdb itself trimmed the public reads at Q25 with fastp, ran MiXCR and retained productive beta chains. CDR3 protein sequences are deduplicated, and each keeps its most common genes and DNA. The V and J calls reflect TCRdb's pipeline rather than the authors' work. This sample comprises hundreds of thousands of distinct CDR3 sequences, about 43% of them detected only once. Together, the top ten hold 25% to 35% of the sample.

Findings and caveats that apply to the study as a whole: Conclusive comparison of naive and antigen-experienced compartments was prevented by the profiling of bulk unsorted PBMCs. Estimates of total diversity based on one million sequenced T cells were regarded as lower bounds and as underestimates. Observed TCR beta diversity per million T cells fell roughly linearly with age, and a significant reduction was already apparent by age about 38. Compared with the aged group, more naive CD4+ T cells, fewer expanded clones and increased TCR diversity were shown by the long-lived group, suggesting age selection. Observed TCR beta diversity correlated strongly with the percentage of naive T cells measured by flow cytometry. Because donor CMV infection status was unknown, age-related changes in expanded clonotypes were potentially confounded.

Donors were 39 systemically healthy Caucasian individuals from Russia aged roughly 6 to 100 years. Each donor gave 8 to 10 milliliters of peripheral blood, collected into EDTA-treated Vacutainer tubes. Ficoll-Paque density-gradient centrifugation was used to isolate PBMCs, with at least 6.5 million per sample. Total RNA, at least 5 micrograms per sample, was extracted from PBMCs with Trizol reagent. Naive CD45RAhigh/CD27high T cell percentages were measured by flow cytometry on a PBMC aliquot from every donor. This clonotype was sampled from an elderly man in good health. The sequenced sample was blood. In this chain, TRBV7-6 is recombined with TRBJ1-2; 11 bases in between match TRBD1. The sequenced DNA is TGTGCCAGCAGCCCGTACATCGGACAGGGGGCACCTGGGGGAGGCTACACCTTC. Its amino acids are CASSPYIGQGAPGGGYTF.